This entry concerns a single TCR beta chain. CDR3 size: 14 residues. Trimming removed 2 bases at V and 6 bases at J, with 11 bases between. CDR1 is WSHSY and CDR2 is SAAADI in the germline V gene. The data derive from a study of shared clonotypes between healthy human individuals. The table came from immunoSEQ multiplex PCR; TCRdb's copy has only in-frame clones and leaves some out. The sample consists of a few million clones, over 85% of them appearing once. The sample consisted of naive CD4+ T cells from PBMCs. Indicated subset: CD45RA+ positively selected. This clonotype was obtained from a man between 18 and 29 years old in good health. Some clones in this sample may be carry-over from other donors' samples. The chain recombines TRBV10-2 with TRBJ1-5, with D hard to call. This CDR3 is CASSEAVAGQPQHF. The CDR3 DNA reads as TGCGCCAGCAGTGAGGCGGTCGCTGGTCAGCCCCAGCATTTT.